These 11 T cell receptor beta chains originate from one sample sequenced in a study of T cell responses to AZD1222 COVID-19 vaccine. Profiling relied on immunoSEQ multiplex PCR, and the TCRdb table lists in-frame clones only, not all of them. The sample lists more than 100,000 clones, roughly nine tenths occurring once. Sequenced material: peripheral blood, taken on day 0 of AZD1222 vaccination. The receptor set was obtained from an adult in good health.

The chain carries TRBV5-1 and TRBJ1-4; 7 bases fit TRBD1. Germline CDR1 is SGHRS and CDR2 is YFSETQ. J gave up 10 bases and V 0 bases, and 9 bases lay outside the gene matches. The CDR3 sequence is 15 residues long. For the CDR3, the DNA is TGCGCCAGCAGCTTGGCGACGGGACAGAAGACAAAACTGTTTTTT. Residues: CASSLATGQKTKLFF.

The chain recombines TRBV30 with TRBJ1-2; TRBD1 agrees at 10 bases. This CDR3 has 15 residues. From germline, CDR1 is GTSNPN and CDR2 SVGIG (reference sequence). V lost 0 bases to trimming and J lost 4 bases; unmatched junction nucleotides: 5. In DNA, the CDR3 is TGTGCCTGGAGTGTTTGGACAGGGGGACTCTATGGCTACACCTTC. This translates into CAWSVWTGGLYGYTF.

The V gene is TRBV6-4, the J gene TRBJ1-6; D is unclear. Looked up from germline, CDR1 is MRHNA and CDR2 is SNTAGT. The CDR3 extends over 13 amino acids. The germline V and J ends were trimmed by 6 bases and 8 bases, with 11 bases remaining between them. In DNA form, the CDR3 reads TGTGCCAGCAGCTCGGAAGGCTATTCACCCCTCCACTTT. It translates to CASSSEGYSPLHF.

The V call is TRBV30, the J call TRBJ2-5; no clear D. The ends were cut back, 0 bases at V and 4 bases at J, with 6 bases in the middle. The CDR3 spans 12 residues. Germline V gives CDR1 GTSNPN, CDR2 SVGIG (reference sequence). For the CDR3, the DNA is TGTGCCTGGAGTGTCTCCGGAGAGACCCAGTACTTC. Its protein is CAWSVSGETQYF.

The rearrangement links TRBV19 to TRBJ1-2; D may be TRBD1 (6 bases). Germline CDR1 LNHDA, CDR2 SQIVND (reference sequence). Trimming removed 6 bases from V and 8 bases from J, with 10 bases in between. The CDR3 sequence is 11 residues long. CDR3 loop: CASRTGVGYTF. CDR3 coding DNA: TGTGCCAGTAGGACAGGAGTCGGCTACACCTTC.

This clone appeared a few times. The chain is built from TRBV5-1 and TRBJ2-7; TRBD1 aligns across 11 bases. This CDR3 is built from 16 residues. Germline V gene sequence: CDR1 SGHRS, CDR2 YFSETQ. J was trimmed by 6 bases and V by 2 bases; bases with no gene match: 10. The DNA of the CDR3 is TGCGCCAGCAGCTTTAAAAACCCCGGGACAGGGGGCGAGCAGTACTTC. As protein: CASSFKNPGTGGEQYF.

CDR3 protein: CATSDSRGGGYTDTQYF. For the CDR3, the DNA is TGTGCCACCAGTGATTCCCGTGGTGGGGGTTACACAGATACGCAGTATTTT. The chain employs TRBV24-1 and TRBJ2-3; either TRBD1 or TRBD2 may supply D (5 bases each). This CDR3 region has 17 residues. V lost 2 bases to trimming and J lost 2 bases, with 16 bases between them. Germline V gives CDR1 KGHDR, CDR2 SFDVKD.

This chain uses TRBV7-2 with TRBJ2-4; D is unresolved. CDR1 SGHTA and CDR2 FQGNSA come from the germline V gene. Trimming cost V 1 base and J 2 bases, with 12 bases left between them. This CDR3 contains 16 residues. The CDR3 DNA reads as TGTGCCAGCAGCTTAGGGTTGGAGCGACCCAAAAACATTCAGTACTTC. Amino acid sequence: CASSLGLERPKNIQYF.

The chain recombines TRBV6-1 with TRBJ1-1, with D possibly matching TRBD1 (6 bases). This CDR3 is 18 amino acids long. Germline V gene data show CDR1 as MNHNS and CDR2 as SASEGT. V was clipped by 1 base and J by 1 base, with 19 bases between them. The CDR3 loop reads CASSEGGGAVIRNTEAFF. CDR3 sequence (DNA): TGTGCCAGCAGTGAAGGTGGGGGGGCAGTGATAAGGAACACTGAAGCTTTCTTT.

This clone was found a few times. This chain links TRBV13 with TRBJ1-2, with D possibly matching TRBD1 (5 bases). The CDR3 is 12 residues long. Germline-derived CDR1 and CDR2 are PRHDT and FYEKMQ (reference sequence). V lost 5 bases to trimming and J lost 6 bases, with 10 bases between them. In DNA form, the CDR3 reads TGTGCCAGCAGCATTCGGGGGAATGGCTACACCTTC. Its translation is CASSIRGNGYTF.

Comment on this clone: This same CDR3 is encoded by further DNA sequences in the sample. The V call is TRBV10-3, the J call TRBJ1-1, with unresolved D. The germline CDR1 and CDR2 sequences are ENHRY and SYGVKD. The CDR3 covers 13 residues. Between the trimmed V and J ends, which lost 4 bases and 0 bases, there was a span of 6 bases. CDR3 nucleotides: TGTGCCATCAGTGGCCAGTTGAACACTGAAGCTTTCTTT. Translating it yields CAISGQLNTEAFF.